Sequencing of this T cell receptor (beta chain) was carried out in a study of T cell responses to AZD1222 COVID-19 vaccine. This clone showed up just a few times. The CDR3 is 15 amino acids. The V gene's germline CDR1 is MNHEY and CDR2 SVGAGI. V lost 2 bases and J lost 8; bases outside the gene matches: 5. TCRdb keeps only in-frame clones here, not all; method: immunoSEQ multiplex PCR. The table includes approximately 110,000 clones, 88% detected once. The TCR originated in an adult in good health. The chain links TRBV6-5 to TRBJ2-2; 10 nucleotides align to TRBD1. Sequenced material: peripheral blood, taken on day 0 of AZD1222 vaccination. The CDR3 loop is CASSYRTGGRGELFF. CDR3 bases: TGTGCCAGCAGTTACCGGACAGGGGGACGAGGGGAGCTGTTTTTT.